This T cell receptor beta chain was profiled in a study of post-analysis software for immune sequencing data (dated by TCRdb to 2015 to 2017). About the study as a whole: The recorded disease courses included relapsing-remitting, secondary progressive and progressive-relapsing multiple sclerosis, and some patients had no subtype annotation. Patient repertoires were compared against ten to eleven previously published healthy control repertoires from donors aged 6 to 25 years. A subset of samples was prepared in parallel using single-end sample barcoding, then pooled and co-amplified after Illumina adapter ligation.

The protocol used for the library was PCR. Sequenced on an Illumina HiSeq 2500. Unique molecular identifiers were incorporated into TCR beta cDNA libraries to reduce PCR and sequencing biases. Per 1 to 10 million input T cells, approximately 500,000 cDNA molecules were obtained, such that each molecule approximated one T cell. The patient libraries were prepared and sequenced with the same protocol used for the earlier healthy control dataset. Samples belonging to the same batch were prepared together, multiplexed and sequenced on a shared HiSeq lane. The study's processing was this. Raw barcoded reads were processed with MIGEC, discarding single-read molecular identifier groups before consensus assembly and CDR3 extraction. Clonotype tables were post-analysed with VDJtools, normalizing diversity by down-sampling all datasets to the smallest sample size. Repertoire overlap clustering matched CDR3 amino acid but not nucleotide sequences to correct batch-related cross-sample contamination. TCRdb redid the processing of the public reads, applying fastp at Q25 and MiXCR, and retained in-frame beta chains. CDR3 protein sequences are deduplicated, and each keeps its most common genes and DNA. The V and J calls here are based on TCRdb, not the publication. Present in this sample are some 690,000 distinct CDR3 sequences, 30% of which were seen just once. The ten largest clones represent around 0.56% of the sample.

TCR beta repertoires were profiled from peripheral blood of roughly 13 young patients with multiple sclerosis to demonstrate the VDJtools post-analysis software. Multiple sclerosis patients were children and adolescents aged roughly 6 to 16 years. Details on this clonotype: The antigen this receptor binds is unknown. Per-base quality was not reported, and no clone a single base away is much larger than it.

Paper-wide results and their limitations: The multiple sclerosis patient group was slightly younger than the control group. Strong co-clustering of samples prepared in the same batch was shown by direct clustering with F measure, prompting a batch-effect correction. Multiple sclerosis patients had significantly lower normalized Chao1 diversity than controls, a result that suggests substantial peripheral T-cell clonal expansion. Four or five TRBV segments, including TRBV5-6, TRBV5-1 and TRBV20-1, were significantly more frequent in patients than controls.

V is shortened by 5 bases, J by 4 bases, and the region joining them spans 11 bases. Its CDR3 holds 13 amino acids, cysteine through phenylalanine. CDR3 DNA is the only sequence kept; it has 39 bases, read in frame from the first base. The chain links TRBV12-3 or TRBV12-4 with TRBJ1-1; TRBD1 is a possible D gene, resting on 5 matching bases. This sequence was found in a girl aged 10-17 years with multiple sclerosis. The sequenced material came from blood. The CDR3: CASSGTLSTEAFF. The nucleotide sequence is TGTGCCAGCAGTGGGACCTTGAGCACTGAAGCTTTCTTT.